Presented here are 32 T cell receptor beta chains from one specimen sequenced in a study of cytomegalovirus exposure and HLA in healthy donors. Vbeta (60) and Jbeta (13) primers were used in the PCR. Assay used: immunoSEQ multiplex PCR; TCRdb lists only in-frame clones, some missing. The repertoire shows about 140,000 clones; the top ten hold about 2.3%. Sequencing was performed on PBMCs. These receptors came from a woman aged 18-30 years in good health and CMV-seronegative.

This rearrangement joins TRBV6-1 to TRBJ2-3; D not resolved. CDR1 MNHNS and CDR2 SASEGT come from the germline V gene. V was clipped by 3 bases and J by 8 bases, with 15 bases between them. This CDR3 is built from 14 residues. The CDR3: CASSDRAIEFTQYF. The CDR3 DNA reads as TGTGCCAGCAGTGATAGAGCCATCGAGTTTACGCAGTATTTT.

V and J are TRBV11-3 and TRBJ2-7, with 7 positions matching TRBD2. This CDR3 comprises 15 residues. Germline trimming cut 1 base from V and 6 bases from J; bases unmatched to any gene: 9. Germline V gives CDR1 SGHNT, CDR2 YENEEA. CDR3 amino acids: CASSLGTSGSGEQYF. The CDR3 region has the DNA TGTGCCAGCAGCTTAGGGACTAGTGGGTCGGGCGAGCAGTACTTC.

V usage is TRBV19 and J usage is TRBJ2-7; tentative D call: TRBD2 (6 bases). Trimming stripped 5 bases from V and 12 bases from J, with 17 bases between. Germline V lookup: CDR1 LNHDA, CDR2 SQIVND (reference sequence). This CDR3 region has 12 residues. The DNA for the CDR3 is TGTGCCAGTAGTCCCCGGGACTCGGATCCGTACTTC. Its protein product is CASSPRDSDPYF.

The CDR3 sequence: CASSVDGSTRGGGYGYTF. The CDR3 nucleotides read TGTGCCAGCAGCGTAGACGGTTCTACGCGAGGGGGCGGCTATGGCTACACCTTC. This chain uses TRBV9 with TRBJ1-2; 7 bases are a match to TRBD1. The CDR3 covers 18 residues. The germline V gene has CDR1 SGDLS and CDR2 YYNGEE. V was clipped by 0 bases and J by 4 bases; unmatched bases: 15.

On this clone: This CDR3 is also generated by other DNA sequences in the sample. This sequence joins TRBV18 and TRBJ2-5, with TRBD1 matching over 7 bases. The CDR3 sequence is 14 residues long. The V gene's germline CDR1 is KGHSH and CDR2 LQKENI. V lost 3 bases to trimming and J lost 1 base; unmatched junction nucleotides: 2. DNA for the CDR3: TGTGCCAGCTCACCCAGGGACAGCCAAGAGACCCAGTACTTC. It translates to CASSPRDSQETQYF.

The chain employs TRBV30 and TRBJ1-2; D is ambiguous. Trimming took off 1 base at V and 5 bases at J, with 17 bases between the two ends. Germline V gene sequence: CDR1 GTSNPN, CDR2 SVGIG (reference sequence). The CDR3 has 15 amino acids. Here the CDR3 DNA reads TGTGCCTGGAGTGGTGGCCTAGTATTACCGTATGGCTACACCTTC. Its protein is CAWSGGLVLPYGYTF.

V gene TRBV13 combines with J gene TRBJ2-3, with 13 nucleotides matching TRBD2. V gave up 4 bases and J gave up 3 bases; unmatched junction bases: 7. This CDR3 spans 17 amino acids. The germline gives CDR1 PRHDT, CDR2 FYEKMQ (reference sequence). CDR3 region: CASSSRTSGSGTDTQYF. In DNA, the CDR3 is TGTGCCAGCAGCTCCAGGACTAGCGGGAGTGGAACAGATACGCAGTATTTT.

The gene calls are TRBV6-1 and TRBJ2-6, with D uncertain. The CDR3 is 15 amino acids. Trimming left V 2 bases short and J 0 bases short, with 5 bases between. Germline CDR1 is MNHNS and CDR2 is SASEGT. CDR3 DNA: TGTGCCAGCAGTGAATGGGCCTCTGGGGCCAACGTCCTGACTTTC. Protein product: CASSEWASGANVLTF.

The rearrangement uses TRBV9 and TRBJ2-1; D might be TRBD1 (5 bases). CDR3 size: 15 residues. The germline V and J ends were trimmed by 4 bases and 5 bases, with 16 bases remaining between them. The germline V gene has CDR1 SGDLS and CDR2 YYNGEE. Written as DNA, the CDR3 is TGTGCCAGCAGCACCAGGGTATCTCGGAACAATGAGCAGTTCTTC. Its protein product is CASSTRVSRNNEQFF. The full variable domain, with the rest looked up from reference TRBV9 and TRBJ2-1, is DSGVTQTPKHLITATGQRVTLRCSPRSGDLSVYWYQQSLDQGLQFLIQYYNGEERAKGNILERFSAQQFPDLHSELNLSSLELGDSALYFCASSTRVSRNNEQFFGPGTRLTVL.

As DNA, the CDR3 is TGTGCCAGCAGCTTATTCGGCGGAGCGAACACCGGGGAGCTGTTTTTT. Its translation: CASSLFGGANTGELFF. The V gene is TRBV11-1, the J gene TRBJ2-2, with D unclear. The germline V and J ends were trimmed by 2 bases and 0 bases, with 10 bases remaining between them. This CDR3 is built from 16 residues. Germline assignment: CDR1 SGHAT and CDR2 FQDESV (reference sequence). The full variable domain, in which reference TRBV11-1 and TRBJ2-2 provide the parts outside the CDR3, is EAEVAQSPRYKITEKSQAVAFWCDPISGHATLYWYRQILGQGPELLVQFQDESVVDDSQLPKDRFSAERLKGVDSTLKIQPAELGDSAMYLCASSLFGGANTGELFFGEGSRLTVL.

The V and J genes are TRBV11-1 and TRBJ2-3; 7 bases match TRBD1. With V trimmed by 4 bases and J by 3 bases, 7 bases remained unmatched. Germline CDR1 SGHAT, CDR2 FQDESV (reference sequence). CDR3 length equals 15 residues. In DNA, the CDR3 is TGTGCCAGCAGCTCAAGGCAGGGGGAGACAGATACGCAGTATTTT. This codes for CASSSRQGETDTQYF.

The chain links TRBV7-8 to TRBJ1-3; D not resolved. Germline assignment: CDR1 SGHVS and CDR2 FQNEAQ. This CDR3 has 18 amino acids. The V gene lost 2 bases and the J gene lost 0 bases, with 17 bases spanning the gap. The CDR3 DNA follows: TGTGCCAGCAGCTTATTCCCTCCTTCCGCACTCTCTGGAAACACCATATATTTT. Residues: CASSLFPPSALSGNTIYF.

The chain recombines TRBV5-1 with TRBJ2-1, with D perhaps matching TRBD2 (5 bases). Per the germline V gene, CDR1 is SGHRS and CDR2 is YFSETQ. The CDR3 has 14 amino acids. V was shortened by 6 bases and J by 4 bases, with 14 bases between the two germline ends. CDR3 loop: CASNVGGLYNEQFF. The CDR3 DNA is TGCGCCAGCAACGTTGGCGGACTTTACAATGAGCAGTTCTTC.

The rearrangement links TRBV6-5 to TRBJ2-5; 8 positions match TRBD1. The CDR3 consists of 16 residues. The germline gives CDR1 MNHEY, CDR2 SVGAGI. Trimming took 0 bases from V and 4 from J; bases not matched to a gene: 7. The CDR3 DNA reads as TGTGCCAGCAGTTACTCGAGCGGCAGGGGGCGAGAGACCCAGTACTTC. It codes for CASSYSSGRGRETQYF.

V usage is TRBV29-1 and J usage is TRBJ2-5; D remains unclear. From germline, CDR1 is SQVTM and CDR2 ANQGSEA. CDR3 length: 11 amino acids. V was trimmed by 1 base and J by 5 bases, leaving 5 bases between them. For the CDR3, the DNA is TGCAGCGTTGAAGGGCATGAGACCCAGTACTTC. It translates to CSVEGHETQYF.

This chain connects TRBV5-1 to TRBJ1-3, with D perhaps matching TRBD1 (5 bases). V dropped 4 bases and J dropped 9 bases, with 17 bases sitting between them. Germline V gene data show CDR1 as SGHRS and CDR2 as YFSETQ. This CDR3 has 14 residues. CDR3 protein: CASSGGTGLSTIYF. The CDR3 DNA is TGCGCCAGCAGCGGGGGGACCGGCCTGAGCACCATATATTTT.

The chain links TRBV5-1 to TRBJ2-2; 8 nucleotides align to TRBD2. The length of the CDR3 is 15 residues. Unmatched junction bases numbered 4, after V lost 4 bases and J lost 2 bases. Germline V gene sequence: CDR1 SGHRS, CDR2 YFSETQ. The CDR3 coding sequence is TGCGCCAGCAGCCCGTTAGCGGGAAACACCGGGGAGCTGTTTTTT. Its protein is CASSPLAGNTGELFF.

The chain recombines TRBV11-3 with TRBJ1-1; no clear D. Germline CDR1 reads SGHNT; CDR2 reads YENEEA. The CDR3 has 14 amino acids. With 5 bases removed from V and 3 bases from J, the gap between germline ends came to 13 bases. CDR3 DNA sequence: TGTGCCAGCAGCCCGAGGCCGGGAGACACTGAAGCTTTCTTT. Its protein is CASSPRPGDTEAFF.

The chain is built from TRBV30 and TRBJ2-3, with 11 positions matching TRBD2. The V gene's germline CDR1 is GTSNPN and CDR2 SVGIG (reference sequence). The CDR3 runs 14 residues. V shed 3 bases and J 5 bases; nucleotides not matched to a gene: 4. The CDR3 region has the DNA TGTGCCTGGAGGGCCGGACTAGCGGGAGATACGCAGTATTTT. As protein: CAWRAGLAGDTQYF.

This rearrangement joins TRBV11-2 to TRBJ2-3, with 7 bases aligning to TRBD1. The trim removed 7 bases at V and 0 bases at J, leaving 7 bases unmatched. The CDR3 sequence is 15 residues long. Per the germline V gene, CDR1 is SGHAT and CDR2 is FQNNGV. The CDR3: CASTWTGLSTDTQYF. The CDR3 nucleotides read TGTGCCAGCACCTGGACAGGTCTTAGCACAGATACGCAGTATTTT.

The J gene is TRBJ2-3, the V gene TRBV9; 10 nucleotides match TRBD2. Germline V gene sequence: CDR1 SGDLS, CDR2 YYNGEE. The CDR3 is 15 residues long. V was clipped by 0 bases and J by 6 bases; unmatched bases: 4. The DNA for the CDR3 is TGTGCCAGCAGCGTAGGGACTAGCGGCCGGGATACGCAGTATTTT. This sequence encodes CASSVGTSGRDTQYF.

The CDR3 sequence: CASSPPDRLGTGANVLTF. The CDR3 DNA sequence: TGTGCCAGTAGTCCACCGGACAGGCTTGGGACTGGGGCCAACGTCCTGACTTTC. This chain links TRBV19 with TRBJ2-6, with 7 bases matching TRBD1. There are 18 residues in the CDR3. Germline CDR1 LNHDA, CDR2 SQIVND (reference sequence). The ends lost 5 bases at V and 2 bases at J; junction bases unmatched: 12.

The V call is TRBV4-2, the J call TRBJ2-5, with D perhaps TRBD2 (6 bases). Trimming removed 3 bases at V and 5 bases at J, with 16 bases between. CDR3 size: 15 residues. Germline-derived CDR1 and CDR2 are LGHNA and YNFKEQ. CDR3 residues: CASSHDWRAVETQYF. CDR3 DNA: TGTGCCAGCAGCCACGACTGGAGGGCTGTCGAGACCCAGTACTTC.

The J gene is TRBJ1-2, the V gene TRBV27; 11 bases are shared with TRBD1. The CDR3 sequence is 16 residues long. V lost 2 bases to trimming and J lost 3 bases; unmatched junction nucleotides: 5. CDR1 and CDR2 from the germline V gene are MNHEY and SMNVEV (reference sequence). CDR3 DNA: TGTGCCAGCAGTTTAGGAGGACAGGGGGCGTACTATGGCTACACCTTC. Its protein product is CASSLGGQGAYYGYTF.

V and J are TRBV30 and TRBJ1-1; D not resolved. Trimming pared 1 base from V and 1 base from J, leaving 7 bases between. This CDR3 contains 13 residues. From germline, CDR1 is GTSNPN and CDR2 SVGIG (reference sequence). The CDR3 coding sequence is TGTGCCTGGAGTGCGTCCGGGAACACTGAAGCTTTCTTT. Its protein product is CAWSASGNTEAFF.

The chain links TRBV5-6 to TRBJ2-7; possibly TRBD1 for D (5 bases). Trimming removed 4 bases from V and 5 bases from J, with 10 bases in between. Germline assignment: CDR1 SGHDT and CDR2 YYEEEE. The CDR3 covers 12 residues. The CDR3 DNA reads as TGTGCCAGCAGCCCGGACAAGAACGAGCAGTACTTC. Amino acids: CASSPDKNEQYF.

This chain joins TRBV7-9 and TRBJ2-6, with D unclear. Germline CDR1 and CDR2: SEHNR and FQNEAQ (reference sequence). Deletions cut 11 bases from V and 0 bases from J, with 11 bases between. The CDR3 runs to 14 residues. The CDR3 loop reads CALEQSSGANVLTF. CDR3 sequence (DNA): TGTGCCTTGGAACAGAGCTCTGGGGCCAACGTCCTGACTTTC.

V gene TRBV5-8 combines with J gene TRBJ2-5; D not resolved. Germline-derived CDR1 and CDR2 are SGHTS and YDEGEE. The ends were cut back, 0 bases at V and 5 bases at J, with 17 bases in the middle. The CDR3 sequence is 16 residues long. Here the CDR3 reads CASSLGRVWVEETQYF. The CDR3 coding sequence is TGTGCCAGCAGCTTGGGACGGGTATGGGTAGAGGAGACCCAGTACTTC.

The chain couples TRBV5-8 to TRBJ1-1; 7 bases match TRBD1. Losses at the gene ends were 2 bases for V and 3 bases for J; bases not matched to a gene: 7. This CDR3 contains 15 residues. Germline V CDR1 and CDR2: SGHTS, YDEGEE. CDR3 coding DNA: TGTGCCAGCAGCTTAACAGGGACAGCTGACACTGAAGCTTTCTTT. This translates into CASSLTGTADTEAFF.

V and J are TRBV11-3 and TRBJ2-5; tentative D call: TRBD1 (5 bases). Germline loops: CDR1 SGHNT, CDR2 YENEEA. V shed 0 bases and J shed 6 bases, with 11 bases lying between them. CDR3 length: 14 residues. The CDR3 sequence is CASSLDTPGKTQYF. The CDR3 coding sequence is TGTGCCAGCAGCTTAGATACCCCAGGGAAGACCCAGTACTTC.

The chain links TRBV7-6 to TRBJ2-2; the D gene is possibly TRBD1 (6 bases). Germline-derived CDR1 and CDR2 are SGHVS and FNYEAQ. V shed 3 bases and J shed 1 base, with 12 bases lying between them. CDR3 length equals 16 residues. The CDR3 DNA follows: TGTGCCAGCAGCTTGAAACAGGGTAGGAACACCGGGGAGCTGTTTTTT. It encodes CASSLKQGRNTGELFF.

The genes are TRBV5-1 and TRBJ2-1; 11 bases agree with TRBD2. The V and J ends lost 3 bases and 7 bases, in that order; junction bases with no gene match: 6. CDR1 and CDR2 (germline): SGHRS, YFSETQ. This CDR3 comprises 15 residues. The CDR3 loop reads CASSYSSGGGNEQFF. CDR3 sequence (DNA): TGCGCCAGCAGCTACAGTAGCGGGGGGGGGAATGAGCAGTTCTTC.